Given below is one TCR beta chain in context. Clones were read by immunoSEQ multiplex PCR, and TCRdb kept only the in-frame ones, dropping some. The sample contains 100,000 or so clones, about 92% of which appear only once. This sample was taken from a study of T cell changes during pregnancy in multiple sclerosis. After removal of 4 bases from V and 7 bases from J, the junction contained 10 bases not matched to a gene. CDR1 SNHLY and CDR2 FYNNEI come from the germline V gene. The CDR3 has 14 residues. The rearrangement uses TRBV2 and TRBJ2-7; 7 bases line up with TRBD1. The clonotype comes from a female donor with multiple sclerosis, enrolled in a pregnancy study. Source: peripheral blood, taken in the second trimester of pregnancy. The CDR3 sequence: CASSGYTGVREQYF. The CDR3 DNA reads as TGTGCCAGCAGTGGGTATACAGGGGTGCGGGAGCAGTACTTC. Supplemented by reference TRBV2 and TRBJ2-7, the full variable domain reads EPEVTQTPSHQVTQMGQEVILRCVPISNHLYFYWYRQILGQKVEFLVSFYNNEISEKSEIFDDQFSVERPDGSNFTLKIRSTKLEDSAMYFCASSGYTGVREQYFGPGTRLTVT.